This TCR beta chain is drawn from a study of T cells in Graves' hyperthyroidism and ophthalmopathy. RNA transcripts gave rise to amplified TCR beta CDR3 regions. A set of HTBI primers served as the primers for a first-round RT-PCR of the TCR CDR3. Each CDR3 protein gets one entry after TCRdb re-called the multiplex PCR reads with MiXCR. The profile shows fewer than 900,000 distinct CDR3 sequences, roughly 15% of them singletons. CDR3 size: 15 residues. Germline V gene sequence: CDR1 SGHVS, CDR2 FQNEAQ. Trimming left V 5 bases short and J 6 bases short, with 16 bases between. The sample taken for sequencing was blood. The chain links TRBV7-8 to TRBJ1-4; D call uncertain. The clonotype comes from a man between 18 and 29 years old with Graves' hyperthyroidism. Written as DNA, the CDR3 is TGTGCCAGCAGCCCCGACCTCGGACGTTATGAAAAACTGTTTTTT. Protein: CASSPDLGRYEKLFF.